The clone carrying this TCR beta chain has a single count. TCRdb reanalysed the 5' RACE reads using MiXCR and keeps one entry per CDR3 protein. Counted here are hundreds of thousands of distinct CDR3 sequences, around 24% occurring once; the ten biggest clones make up 2.9%. V lost 5 bases and J lost 5, with 15 bases in between. This CDR3 spans 14 amino acids. The germline gives CDR1 SGHTA, CDR2 FQGNSA. The record originates from a study of identical twins. Healthy Caucasian donors formed the entire cohort. A further study also used this sample, focusing on T cells expressing NK-cell markers.

This sequence originates from a woman between 18 and 29 years old in good health. Sequencing was carried out using CD4+ T cells sorted from blood. The chain recombines TRBV7-2 with TRBJ2-5; perhaps TRBD1 as D (5 bases). In DNA form, the CDR3 reads TGTGCCAGCAGCCCGGGCAGGGCCTGGGAGACCCAGTACTTC. The encoded protein is CASSPGRAWETQYF.